Listed below are T cell receptor beta chains from one sample, sequenced in a study of T cells after yellow fever vaccination. TCRdb analysed the 5' RACE reads with MiXCR anew, one entry per CDR3 protein. Among about 210,000 distinct CDR3 sequences, approximately 3% were seen once, and the ten largest hold 3.2%. This material consisted of CD4+ T cells sorted from PBMCs, taken 10 days after the yellow fever booster vaccination. Every receptor here comes from a man aged 18 to 30 who received the YFV17D yellow fever vaccine. The conserved cysteine and the conserved F or W are not part of the CDR3 here. Fields, in order: J gene, V gene, CDR3 length, CDR3 protein.

J gene: TRBJ2-1; V gene: TRBV7-9; CDR3 length: 15; CDR3 protein: ASRMMMTGTAWNEQF
J gene: TRBJ1-5; V gene: TRBV7-9; CDR3 length: 16; CDR3 protein: ASSLGRNREVRNQPQH
J gene: TRBJ2-7; V gene: TRBV20-1; CDR3 length: 11; CDR3 protein: SASRGTTYEQY
J gene: TRBJ2-7; V gene: TRBV7-9; CDR3 length: 11; CDR3 protein: ASSLAGHYEQY
J gene: TRBJ2-7; V gene: TRBV10-2; CDR3 length: 13; CDR3 protein: ASSDSGVVRYEQY
J gene: TRBJ1-2; V gene: TRBV18; CDR3 length: 9; CDR3 protein: ASSATLGYT
J gene: TRBJ2-5; V gene: TRBV19; CDR3 length: 13; CDR3 protein: ASSIMGTAQETQY
J gene: TRBJ1-3; V gene: TRBV12-3/TRBV12-4; CDR3 length: 12; CDR3 protein: ASSLRHSGNTIY
J gene: TRBJ2-7; V gene: TRBV5-1; CDR3 length: 15; CDR3 protein: ASSLGPGAGGSYEQY
J gene: TRBJ1-3; V gene: TRBV4-1; CDR3 length: 13; CDR3 protein: ASSQEQNSGNTIY
J gene: TRBJ2-7; V gene: TRBV7-3; CDR3 length: 13; CDR3 protein: ASSPGPAISYEQY
J gene: TRBJ2-1; V gene: TRBV4-2; CDR3 length: 15; CDR3 protein: ASSQDGTRGAYNEQF
J gene: TRBJ1-6; V gene: TRBV15; CDR3 length: 15; CDR3 protein: ATSPNPGTDYNSPLH
J gene: TRBJ2-1; V gene: TRBV6-5; CDR3 length: 16; CDR3 protein: ASSSGTGNGMDTDEQF
J gene: TRBJ2-1; V gene: TRBV15; CDR3 length: 10; CDR3 protein: ATSRDRYEQF
J gene: TRBJ1-2; V gene: TRBV7-9; CDR3 length: 11; CDR3 protein: ASSLEGASGYT
J gene: TRBJ1-2; V gene: TRBV7-2; CDR3 length: 15; CDR3 protein: ASSPLLTTRIPGGYT
J gene: TRBJ2-3; V gene: TRBV6-1; CDR3 length: 10; CDR3 protein: ASSEGVATQY
J gene: TRBJ2-4; V gene: TRBV7-2; CDR3 length: 17; CDR3 protein: ASSLALARGVLAKNIQY
J gene: TRBJ2-5; V gene: TRBV28; CDR3 length: 13; CDR3 protein: ASRGTERNQETQY
J gene: TRBJ2-7; V gene: TRBV7-2; CDR3 length: 13; CDR3 protein: ASSSRTGGGYEQY
J gene: TRBJ2-3; V gene: TRBV19; CDR3 length: 14; CDR3 protein: ASSALRGGLTDTQY
J gene: TRBJ1-4; V gene: TRBV20-1; CDR3 length: 13; CDR3 protein: SAPLGGGAREKLF
J gene: TRBJ1-2; V gene: TRBV6-5; CDR3 length: 11; CDR3 protein: ASSYGQSYGYT